The clone carrying this T cell receptor beta chain was recorded once. Germline values: CDR1 SGHDN, CDR2 FVKESK. The length of the CDR3 is 12 residues. Trimming stripped 0 bases from V and 7 bases from J, with 4 bases between. The entry originates in a study of blood T cell repertoires in COVID-19. Study-wide background: Specimens from acute and convalescent COVID-19 originated in the United States, Italy and Spain. Sources were T cells, B-cell-depleted T cells, or PBMCs; the material itself was cDNA or gDNA.

As originally analysed: Scientists estimated how many nucleated cells there were by amplifying reference gene primers. Profiling relied on immunoSEQ multiplex PCR, and the TCRdb table lists in-frame clones only, not all of them. The DNA gave D and trimming, while V, J and clone size come from that table. The repertoire includes fewer than 150,000 clones, 77% of them detected once, and around 20% sits in the top ten. Sequences were obtained from peripheral blood. The chain employs TRBV14 and TRBJ2-1; D gene ambiguous. This clonotype originated in an older man with acute or convalescent COVID-19. CDR3 DNA sequence: TGTGCCAGCAGCCAAGAAACTAATGAGCAGTTCTTC. Its protein product is CASSQETNEQFF. The full variable domain, its missing parts supplied by reference TRBV14 and TRBJ2-1, is EAGVTQFPSHSVIEKGQTVTLRCDPISGHDNLYWYRRVMGKEIKFLLHFVKESKQDESGMPNNRFLAERTGGTYSTLKVQPAELEDSGVYFCASSQETNEQFFGPGTRLTVL.